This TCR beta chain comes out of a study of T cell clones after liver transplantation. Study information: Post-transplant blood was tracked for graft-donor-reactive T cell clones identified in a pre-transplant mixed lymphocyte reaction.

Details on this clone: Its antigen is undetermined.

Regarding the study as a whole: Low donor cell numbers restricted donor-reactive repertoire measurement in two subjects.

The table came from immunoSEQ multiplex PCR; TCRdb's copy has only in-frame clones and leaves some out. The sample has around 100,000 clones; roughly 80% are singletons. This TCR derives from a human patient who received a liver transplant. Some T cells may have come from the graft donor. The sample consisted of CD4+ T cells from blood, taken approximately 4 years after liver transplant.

The CDR3 DNA reads as TGCGCCAGCAGTGAGTCCCCTAGCGGGGGCCTCGGGAATGAGCAGTTCTTC. This encodes CASSESPSGGLGNEQFF. The chain recombines TRBV10-2 with TRBJ2-1; TRBD2 aligns across 10 bases. CDR1 and CDR2 (germline): WSHSY, SAAADI. This CDR3 has 17 residues. V shed 0 bases and J 7 bases; nucleotides not matched to a gene: 9.